This T cell receptor (beta chain) was retrieved from a study of molecular identifiers for immune sequencing clone quantification. Study-level findings and limits: Over 98% of CMV-specific effector molecules, but under 1% of naive ones, were in clones above 20 copies.

Both previously described methods and listed TCR primers were employed to make bulk TCR libraries. TCRdb reprocessed the PCR reads via MiXCR and lists one record per CDR3 protein. Among approximately 670,000 distinct CDR3 sequences listed, just under 20% were seen once. A word on this clonotype: Its cognate antigen is unknown.

Sequenced sample: naive CD8+ T cells from blood, with Jurkat cell RNA spiked in. Documented subset: FACS-sorted CD8+CD4-CCR7+CD45RA+ naive T cells. The sequence derives from a human donor in good health. Some libraries in this study had Jurkat cell RNA spiked in.

CDR3 in DNA: TGTGCCAGCAGCTTTCCCTTAGGGATTAACTATGGCTACACCTTC. This gives the protein CASSFPLGINYGYTF. V and J are TRBV13 and TRBJ1-2; no firm D call. V was shortened by 3 bases and J by 1 base, with 12 bases between the two germline ends. The CDR3 consists of 15 residues. CDR1 is PRHDT and CDR2 is FYEKMQ in the germline V gene (reference sequence). The whole variable domain, filled in from reference TRBV13 and TRBJ1-2, reads AAGVIQSPRHLIKEKRETATLKCYPIPRHDTVYWYQQGPGQDPQFLISFYEKMQSDKGSIPDRFSAQQFSDYHSELNMSSLELGDSALYFCASSFPLGINYGYTFGSGTRLTVV.